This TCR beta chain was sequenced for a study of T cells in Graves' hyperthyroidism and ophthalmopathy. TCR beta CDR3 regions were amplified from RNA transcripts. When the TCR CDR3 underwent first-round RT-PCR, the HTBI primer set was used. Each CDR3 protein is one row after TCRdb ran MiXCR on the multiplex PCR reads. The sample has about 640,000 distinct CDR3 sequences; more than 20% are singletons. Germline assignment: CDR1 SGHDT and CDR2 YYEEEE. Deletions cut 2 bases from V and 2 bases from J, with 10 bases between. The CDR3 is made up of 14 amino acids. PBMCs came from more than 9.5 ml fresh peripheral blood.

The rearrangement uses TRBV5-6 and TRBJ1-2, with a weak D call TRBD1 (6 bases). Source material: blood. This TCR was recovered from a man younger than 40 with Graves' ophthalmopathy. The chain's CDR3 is CASSLPGTNYGYTF. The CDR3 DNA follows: TGTGCCAGCAGCTTACCAGGGACAAACTATGGCTACACCTTC.